This entry is about one TCR beta chain. Antigen specificity is unknown. V lost 4 bases and J lost 0; bases outside the gene matches: 6. The germline CDR1 and CDR2 sequences are SNHLY and FYNNEI. CDR3 size: 15 residues. The sample originates from a study of cytomegalovirus exposure and HLA in healthy donors. General observations from the study: In all likelihood, a cluster of highly shared sequence variants was a sequencing artifact. Analyzed later, association rates of TCRs varied across HLA loci, with DRB1 most and HLA-C fewest. Reports credit the classifier with highly specific, highly sensitive diagnosis of cytomegalovirus status. Beyond CMV serostatus, there was no information to go on about immune exposure.

Researchers ran the PCR with 60 Vbeta and 13 Jbeta primers. Assay used: immunoSEQ multiplex PCR; TCRdb lists only in-frame clones, some missing. The top ten hold approximately 2.1% of the sample, which has about 200,000 clones, about 80% seen once. This clonotype was obtained from a man aged 25-45 years in good health and CMV-seronegative. V gene TRBV2 combines with J gene TRBJ2-7; 7 bases align to TRBD2. The sample consisted of PBMCs. CDR3 in DNA: TGTGCCAGCAGTGTACCGGGAGGCAGCTCCTACGAGCAGTACTTC. Its translation: CASSVPGGSSYEQYF. Filled out from reference TRBV2 and TRBJ2-7, the complete variable domain reads EPEVTQTPSHQVTQMGQEVILRCVPISNHLYFYWYRQILGQKVEFLVSFYNNEISEKSEIFDDQFSVERPDGSNFTLKIRSTKLEDSAMYFCASSVPGGSSYEQYFGPGTRLTVT.